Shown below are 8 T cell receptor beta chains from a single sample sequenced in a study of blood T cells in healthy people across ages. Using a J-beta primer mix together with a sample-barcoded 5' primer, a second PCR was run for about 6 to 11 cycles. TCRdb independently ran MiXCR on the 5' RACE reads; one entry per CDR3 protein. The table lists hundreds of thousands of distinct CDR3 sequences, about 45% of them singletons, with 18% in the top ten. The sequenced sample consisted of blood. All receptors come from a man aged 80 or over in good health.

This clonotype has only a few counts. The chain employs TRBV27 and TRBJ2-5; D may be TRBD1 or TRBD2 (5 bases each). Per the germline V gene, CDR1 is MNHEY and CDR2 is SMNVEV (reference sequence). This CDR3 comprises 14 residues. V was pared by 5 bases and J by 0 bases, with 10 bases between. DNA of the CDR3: TGTGCCAGCAGTGTAGAGGGGTACCAAGAGACCCAGTACTTC. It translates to CASSVEGYQETQYF.

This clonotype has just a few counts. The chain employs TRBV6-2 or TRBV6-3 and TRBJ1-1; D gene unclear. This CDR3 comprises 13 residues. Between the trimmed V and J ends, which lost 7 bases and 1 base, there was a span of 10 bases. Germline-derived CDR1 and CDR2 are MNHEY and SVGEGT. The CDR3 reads CASNPDWNTEAFF. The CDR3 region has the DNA TGTGCCAGCAACCCCGACTGGAACACTGAAGCTTTCTTT.

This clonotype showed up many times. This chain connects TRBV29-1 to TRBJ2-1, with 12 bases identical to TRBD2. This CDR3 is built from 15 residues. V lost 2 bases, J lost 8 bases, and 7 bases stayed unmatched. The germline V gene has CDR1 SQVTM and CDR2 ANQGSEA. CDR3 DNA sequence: TGCAGCGTTGAAAAACCGGGACTAGCGGGCTATGAGCAGTTCTTC. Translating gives CSVEKPGLAGYEQFF.

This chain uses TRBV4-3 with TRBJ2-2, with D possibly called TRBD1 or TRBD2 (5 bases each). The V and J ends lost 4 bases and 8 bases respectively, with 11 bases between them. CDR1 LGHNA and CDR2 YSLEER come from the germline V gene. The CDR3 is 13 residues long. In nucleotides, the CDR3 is TGCGCCAGCAGCCCCCTGGGGGAAGGGGAGCTGTTTTTT. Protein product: CASSPLGEGELFF.

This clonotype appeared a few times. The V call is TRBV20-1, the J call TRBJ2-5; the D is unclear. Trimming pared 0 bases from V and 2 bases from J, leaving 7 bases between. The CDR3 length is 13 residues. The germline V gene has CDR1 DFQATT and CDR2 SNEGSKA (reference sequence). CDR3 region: CSARDQSQETQYF. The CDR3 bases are TGCAGTGCTAGAGATCAGTCTCAAGAGACCCAGTACTTC.

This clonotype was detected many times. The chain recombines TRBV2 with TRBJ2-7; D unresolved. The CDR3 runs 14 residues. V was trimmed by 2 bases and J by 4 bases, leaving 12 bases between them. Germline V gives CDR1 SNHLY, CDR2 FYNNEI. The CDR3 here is CASSENRRSYEQYF. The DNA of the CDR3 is TGTGCCAGCAGTGAAAACCGACGGTCGTACGAGCAGTACTTC.

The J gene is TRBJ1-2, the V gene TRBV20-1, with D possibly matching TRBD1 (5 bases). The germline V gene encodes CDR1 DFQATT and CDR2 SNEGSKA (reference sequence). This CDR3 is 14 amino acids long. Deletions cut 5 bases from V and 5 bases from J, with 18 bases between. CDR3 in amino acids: CSACHVGRGYGYTF. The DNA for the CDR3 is TGCAGTGCTTGCCACGTGGGGCGGGGGTATGGCTACACCTTC.

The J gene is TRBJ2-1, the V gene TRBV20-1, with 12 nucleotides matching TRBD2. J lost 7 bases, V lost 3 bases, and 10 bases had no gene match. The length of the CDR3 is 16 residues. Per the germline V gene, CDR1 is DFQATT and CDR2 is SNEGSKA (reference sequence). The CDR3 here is CSARGSGTSGLNEQFF. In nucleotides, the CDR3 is TGCAGTGCTAGGGGCTCCGGGACTAGCGGGCTAAATGAGCAGTTCTTC.